The present entry profiles one T cell receptor beta chain with its context. The assay was immunoSEQ multiplex PCR, and TCRdb's table has in-frame clones only and misses some. The profile shows about 84,000 clones, about 94% of them singletons. Germline V CDR1 and CDR2: SGHDT, YYEEEE. V lost 4 bases, J lost 2 bases, and 4 bases stayed unmatched. The CDR3 sequence is 15 residues long. This record belongs to a study of T cell changes during pregnancy in multiple sclerosis. This sequence joins TRBV5-6 and TRBJ2-3; 10 bases fit TRBD2. The receptor was derived from a female donor with multiple sclerosis, enrolled in a pregnancy study. The material was peripheral blood, obtained in the third trimester of pregnancy. CDR3 in DNA: TGTGCCAGCAGCCGGACTAGCGGAGACACAGATACGCAGTATTTT. The encoded protein is CASSRTSGDTDTQYF.